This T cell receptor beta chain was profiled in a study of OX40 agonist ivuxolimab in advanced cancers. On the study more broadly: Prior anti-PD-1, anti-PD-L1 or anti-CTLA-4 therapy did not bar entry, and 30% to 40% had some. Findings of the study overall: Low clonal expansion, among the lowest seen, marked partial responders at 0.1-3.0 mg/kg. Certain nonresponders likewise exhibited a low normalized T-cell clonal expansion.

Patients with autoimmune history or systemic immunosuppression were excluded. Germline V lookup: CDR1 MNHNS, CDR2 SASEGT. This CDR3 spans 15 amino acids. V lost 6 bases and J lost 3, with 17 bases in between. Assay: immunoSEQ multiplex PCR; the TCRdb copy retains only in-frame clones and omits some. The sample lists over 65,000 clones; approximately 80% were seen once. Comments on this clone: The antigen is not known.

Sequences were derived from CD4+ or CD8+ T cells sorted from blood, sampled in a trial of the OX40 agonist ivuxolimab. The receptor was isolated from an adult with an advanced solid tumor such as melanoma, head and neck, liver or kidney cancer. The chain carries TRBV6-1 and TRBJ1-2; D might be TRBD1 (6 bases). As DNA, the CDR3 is TGTGCCAGCAGCCCAAGGGAGAGGGGGGACTATGGCTACACCTTC. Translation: CASSPRERGDYGYTF.